There are a few counts of the clone carrying this T cell receptor beta chain. What it recognizes is unknown. This record comes from a study of shared clonotypes between healthy human individuals. In the study overall: For every donor, three CD4 naive, three CD4 memory, two CD8 naive and one CD8 memory plates were used.

The CDR3 is 11 residues long. Germline CDR1 reads SQVTM; CDR2 reads ANQGSEA. Between the trimmed V and J ends, which lost 7 bases and 5 bases, there was a span of 9 bases. In the original processing: Owing to the provision of junction-only sequences devoid of quality scores by immunoSEQ, filtering differed. The protocol was immunoSEQ multiplex PCR, while the TCRdb copy is restricted to in-frame clones and leaves out a portion. That table gives V, J and clone size, and the DNA gave D and trimming. Of over 850,000 clones detected, around three quarters appear once; the ten largest clones hold 0.5% to 0.6%. Study-wide results and limits: Clonotypes that were shared across several donors made up approximately 5.1% of naive CD4 clonotypes.

The clonotype originates from a man aged 18 to 30 in good health. Some clones in this sample may be carry-over from other donors' samples. Sequencing used memory CD4+ T cells from PBMCs. Subset denoted: CD45RA-negative fraction. The V gene is TRBV29-1, the J gene TRBJ2-1; D call uncertain. The CDR3 reads CSAEGHNEQFF. DNA of the CDR3: TGCAGCGCAGAAGGTCACAATGAGCAGTTCTTC.